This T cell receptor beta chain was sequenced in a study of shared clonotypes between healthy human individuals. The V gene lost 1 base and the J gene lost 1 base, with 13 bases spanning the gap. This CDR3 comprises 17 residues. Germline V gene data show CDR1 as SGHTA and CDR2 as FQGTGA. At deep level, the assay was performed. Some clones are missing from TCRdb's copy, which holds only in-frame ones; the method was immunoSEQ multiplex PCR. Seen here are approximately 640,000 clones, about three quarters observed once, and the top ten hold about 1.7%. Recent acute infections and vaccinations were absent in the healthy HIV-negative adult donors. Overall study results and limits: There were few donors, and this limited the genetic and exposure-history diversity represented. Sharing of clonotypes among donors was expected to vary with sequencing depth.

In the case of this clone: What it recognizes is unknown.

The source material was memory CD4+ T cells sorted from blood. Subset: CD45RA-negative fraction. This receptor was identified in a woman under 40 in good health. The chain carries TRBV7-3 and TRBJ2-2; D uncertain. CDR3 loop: CASSLREGQMNTGELFF. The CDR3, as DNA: TGTGCCAGCAGCTTAAGGGAAGGGCAGATGAACACCGGGGAGCTGTTTTTT.